Listed here are 23 T cell receptor beta chains from one sample, sequenced in a study of blood T cell repertoires in COVID-19. Only in-frame clones appear in the TCRdb table, and some are missing; sequencing was by immunoSEQ multiplex PCR. The sample includes 180,000 or so clones, about 80% of them seen just once. The specimen was PBMCs or T cells enriched from blood (not recorded which). Every receptor here comes from a man in his 60s who had been exposed to COVID-19.

This chain connects TRBV5-1 to TRBJ2-3; D possibly corresponds to TRBD2 (6 bases). V was shortened by 5 bases and J by 4 bases, with 14 bases between the two germline ends. The length of the CDR3 is 14 residues. Germline values: CDR1 SGHRS, CDR2 YFSETQ. The CDR3 DNA reads as TGCGCCAGCAGGGGGGGTTCGGGTCCAGATACGCAGTATTTT. Translated: CASRGGSGPDTQYF.

The chain employs TRBV7-6 and TRBJ2-1; 9 nucleotides match TRBD2. CDR1 and CDR2 (germline): SGHVS, FNYEAQ. With V trimmed by 5 bases and J by 4 bases, 9 bases remained unmatched. The CDR3 sequence is 16 residues long. As DNA, the CDR3 is TGTGCCAGCAGCAAAGAACCGGGACTAGCTTACAATGAGCAGTTCTTC. Encoded protein: CASSKEPGLAYNEQFF.

Details on this clone: No DNA is shown, since the ends of the CDR3 on it are uncertain; the CDR3 is the one TCRdb lists. The chain is built from TRBV19 and TRBJ2-7; TRBD1 was called by the table and not checked on the DNA. Including both end residues, the CDR3 is 14 amino acids long. Germline CDR1 and CDR2: LNHDA and SQIVND (reference sequence). CDR3 sequence: CASTSGQGQNEQYF.

The V gene is TRBV27, the J gene TRBJ2-7, with 9 bases matching TRBD2. Per germline, CDR1 MNHEY and CDR2 SMNVEV (reference sequence). The CDR3 runs 17 residues. The trim removed 3 bases at V and 0 bases at J, leaving 9 bases unmatched. CDR3 sequence: CASSLVLAGLSSYEQYF. CDR3 bases: TGTGCCAGCAGTTTGGTCCTAGCGGGATTAAGCTCCTACGAGCAGTACTTC.

The rearrangement uses TRBV25-1 and TRBJ2-7; possibly TRBD2 for D (7 bases). This CDR3 contains 15 residues. Germline CDR1 reads MGHDK; CDR2 reads SYGVNS. V was pared by 0 bases and J by 2 bases, with 11 bases between. Here the CDR3 DNA reads TGTGCCAGCAGTGAATATCGGGGGGCCCCCTACGAGCAGTACTTC. Amino acid sequence: CASSEYRGAPYEQYF.

This clone was seen just once. J is TRBJ2-7 and V is TRBV7-6; perhaps TRBD2 as D (6 bases). Germline lookup yields CDR1 SGHVS and CDR2 FNYEAQ. V was pared by 5 bases and J by 6 bases, with 14 bases between. CDR3 length: 13 residues. Here the CDR3 DNA reads TGTGCCAGCAGCCCGCGGCGGGGAGGCGAGCAGTACTTC. Translated: CASSPRRGGEQYF.

The chain combines TRBV5-1 with TRBJ1-3; D gene ambiguous. The CDR3 sequence is 15 residues long. Trimming took off 4 bases at V and 0 bases at J, with 11 bases between the two ends. CDR1 is SGHRS, CDR2 YFSETQ, per germline. CDR3 residues: CASSVPAGSGNTIYF. CDR3 nucleotide sequence: TGCGCCAGCAGCGTCCCGGCAGGCTCTGGAAACACCATATATTTT.

V usage is TRBV9 and J usage is TRBJ2-7; 8 bases map to TRBD1. Germline CDR1 SGDLS, CDR2 YYNGEE. The CDR3 sequence is 14 residues long. Losses at the gene ends were 7 bases for V and 3 bases for J; bases not matched to a gene: 9. The CDR3 here is CASGDRQGSYEQYF. In DNA form, the CDR3 reads TGTGCCAGCGGGGACCGACAGGGGAGCTACGAGCAGTACTTC.

This clone was recorded only once. The rearrangement uses TRBV6-1 and TRBJ2-1; D possibly corresponds to TRBD2 (5 bases). This CDR3 has 19 residues. Germline V CDR1 and CDR2: MNHNS, SASEGT. Trimming took 1 base from V and 4 from J, leaving 23 bases between them. The CDR3: CASSEGFARRDPGYNEQFF. DNA of the CDR3: TGTGCCAGCAGTGAAGGGTTTGCGCGTAGGGATCCGGGGTACAATGAGCAGTTCTTC.

The chain links TRBV14 to TRBJ2-1, with 7 bases that match TRBD1. J gave up 8 bases and V 1 base, and 11 bases lay outside the gene matches. There are 16 residues in the CDR3. Germline loops: CDR1 SGHDN, CDR2 FVKESK. Here the CDR3 reads CASSQGPGGLQHEQFF. CDR3 sequence (DNA): TGTGCCAGCAGCCAAGGTCCAGGGGGTCTACAGCATGAGCAGTTCTTC. The variable domain in full, with the rest retrieved from reference TRBV14 and TRBJ2-1, is EAGVTQFPSHSVIEKGQTVTLRCDPISGHDNLYWYRRVMGKEIKFLLHFVKESKQDESGMPNNRFLAERTGGTYSTLKVQPAELEDSGVYFCASSQGPGGLQHEQFFGPGTRLTVL.

This clone appeared many times. The V gene is TRBV11-2, the J gene TRBJ1-3; D uncertain. This CDR3 has 14 amino acids. Trimming removed 3 bases at V and 2 bases at J, with 8 bases between. Germline V gives CDR1 SGHAT, CDR2 FQNNGV. CDR3 bases: TGTGCCAGCAGCTTTGGGGAGGCTGGAAACACCATATATTTT. Translation gives CASSFGEAGNTIYF.

CDR3 protein: CATGADNYEQYF. In DNA form, the CDR3 reads TGTGCCACCGGGGCGGACAACTACGAGCAGTACTTC. The rearrangement links TRBV24-1 to TRBJ2-7; the D gene is possibly TRBD1 (5 bases). Deletions cut 9 bases from V and 3 bases from J, with 11 bases between. This CDR3 spans 12 amino acids. CDR1 KGHDR and CDR2 SFDVKD come from the germline V gene.

With regard to this clone: The junction departs from germline at one end; a sequencing error may be responsible. The CDR3 coding sequence is TGTGCCACCAGCAGGGGACGGACAGGTTTCGATGCCTTC. Translating gives CATSRGRTGFDAF. The rearrangement links TRBV15 to TRBJ1-2; 7 bases map to TRBD1. Germline CDR1 LNHNV, CDR2 YYDKDF (reference sequence). The CDR3 runs to 13 residues.

This clone was recorded only once. The chain combines TRBV9 with TRBJ2-2; unclear D gene. V was pared by 0 bases and J by 6 bases, with 12 bases between. Germline CDR1 and CDR2: SGDLS and YYNGEE. CDR3 length: 15 residues. CDR3 residues: CASSVDSFPSGELFF. As DNA, the CDR3 is TGTGCCAGCAGCGTAGATTCGTTCCCGTCCGGGGAGCTGTTTTTT.

V gene TRBV9 combines with J gene TRBJ1-1; D remains ambiguous. The CDR3 has 14 amino acids. The V and J ends lost 4 bases and 4 bases respectively, with 14 bases between them. Germline values: CDR1 SGDLS, CDR2 YYNGEE. CDR3 region: CASSPPVGGTEAFF. As DNA, the CDR3 is TGTGCCAGCAGCCCCCCTGTAGGAGGCACTGAAGCTTTCTTT.

The genes are TRBV28 and TRBJ2-1; 7 bases align to TRBD2. Unmatched junction bases numbered 11, after V lost 6 bases and J lost 3 bases. Germline assignment: CDR1 MDHEN and CDR2 SYDVKM. The CDR3 covers 16 residues. The CDR3, as DNA: TGTGCCAGCAGGGGGGGGTTAGCGTCAGGCTACAATGAGCAGTTCTTC. Encoded protein: CASRGGLASGYNEQFF.

This chain links TRBV5-1 with TRBJ2-7, with TRBD2 identical over 9 bases. The CDR3 loop spans 14 amino acids. CDR1 is SGHRS, CDR2 YFSETQ, per germline. V shed 4 bases and J 4 bases; nucleotides not matched to a gene: 6. DNA for the CDR3: TGCGCCAGCAGCCCCTTAGCGGGAGAATACGAGCAGTACTTC. Translated, it gives CASSPLAGEYEQYF.

This chain uses TRBV11-3 with TRBJ2-7, with 11 bases lining up with TRBD1. This CDR3 region has 16 residues. Trimming at V came to 5 bases and at J to 2 bases, leaving 8 bases not matched to a gene. CDR1 SGHNT and CDR2 YENEEA come from the germline V gene. CDR3 bases: TGTGCCAGCAGCCCCCTTGGACAGGGGGCTACCTACGAGCAGTACTTC. It encodes CASSPLGQGATYEQYF.

The rearrangement uses TRBV9 and TRBJ1-3, with TRBD1 identical over 7 bases. This CDR3 contains 15 residues. From germline, CDR1 is SGDLS and CDR2 YYNGEE. V trimming: 5 bases; J trimming: 0 bases; junction bases outside the gene matches: 5. CDR3: CASRAGGTSGNTIYF. In DNA, the CDR3 is TGTGCCAGCAGAGCAGGGGGAACCTCTGGAAACACCATATATTTT. The full variable domain, rest sourced from reference TRBV9 and TRBJ1-3, is DSGVTQTPKHLITATGQRVTLRCSPRSGDLSVYWYQQSLDQGLQFLIQYYNGEERAKGNILERFSAQQFPDLHSELNLSSLELGDSALYFCASRAGGTSGNTIYFGEGSWLTVV.

This clone was seen only a few times. This chain uses TRBV10-1 with TRBJ1-6; D perhaps matches TRBD1 (5 bases). The CDR3 is 13 residues long. Germline assignment: CDR1 WNHNN and CDR2 SYGVQD (reference sequence). Trimming took 6 bases from V and 8 from J, leaving 11 bases between them. CDR3 amino acids: CASSDSEDSPLHF. For the CDR3, the DNA is TGCGCCAGCAGCGACAGCGAAGATTCACCCCTCCACTTT.

The chain employs TRBV9 and TRBJ2-1; D unclear. V shed 0 bases and J shed 7 bases, with 14 bases lying between them. Germline V gene data show CDR1 as SGDLS and CDR2 as YYNGEE. The CDR3 extends over 15 amino acids. The CDR3 bases are TGTGCCAGCAGCGTAGGAAGCGCCCTTTTTAATGAGCAGTTCTTC. Translation gives CASSVGSALFNEQFF.

The rearrangement uses TRBV10-3 and TRBJ1-5, with 9 bases matching TRBD1. Trimming took 3 bases from V and 7 from J; bases not matched to a gene: 4. This CDR3 is 14 amino acids long. CDR1 and CDR2 from the germline V gene are ENHRY and SYGVKD. CDR3: CAISDTGGGQPQHF. The CDR3 DNA is TGTGCCATCAGTGACACAGGGGGCGGACAGCCCCAGCATTTT.

This clone has a single count. This chain joins TRBV7-2 and TRBJ2-2, with a possible D match to TRBD1 (6 bases). The germline V gene has CDR1 SGHTA and CDR2 FQGNSA. The V gene lost 5 bases and the J gene lost 5 bases, with 9 bases spanning the gap. The CDR3 is 13 residues long. The CDR3 DNA reads TGTGCCAGCAGCAATACAGGGACCGGGGAGCTGTTTTTT. It specifies CASSNTGTGELFF.